The clone carrying this TCR beta chain was counted a single time. This sample stems from a study of T-cell reconstitution after alpha-beta-depleted transplantation in children. V lost 6 bases, J lost 2 bases, and 15 bases lay in between. This CDR3 has 15 residues. Preparation of the TCRbeta library involved a method that used unique molecular identifiers. TCRdb redid the calling of the PCR reads with MiXCR, one entry per CDR3 protein. Among a few hundred thousand distinct CDR3 sequences listed, 10% to 15% were seen once. The J gene is TRBJ2-3, the V gene TRBV12-3 or TRBV12-4; D unresolved. The source was PBMCs, mostly from graft donor cells, collected 360 days after TCRalphabeta/CD19-depleted stem cell transplant. This receptor was identified in a male patient younger than 18 who had a stem cell transplant for acute myeloid leukemia, so the T cells may come from the graft donor. CDR3: CASSHAPAFTDTQYF. For the CDR3, the DNA is TGTGCCAGCAGCCACGCGCCGGCCTTCACAGATACGCAGTATTTT.